One and the same sample provided the 27 T cell receptor beta chains below, sequenced in a study of T cell repertoires in cytomegalovirus infection. TCRdb reprocessed the reads with MiXCR, giving one entry per CDR3 protein. This sample has just under 550,000 distinct CDR3 sequences, with around a quarter found just once. The sequenced material came from PBMCs. The receptors here all came from a human donor in good health (CMV status not recorded). Some clones in this sample may be carry-over from other donors' samples.

This clonotype was seen many times. The rearrangement links TRBV7-2 to TRBJ1-5; a possible D gene is TRBD1 (5 bases). This CDR3 has 15 residues. Germline lookup yields CDR1 SGHTA and CDR2 FQGNSA. Trimming left V 3 bases short and J 4 bases short, with 13 bases between. CDR3 coding DNA: TGTGCCAGCAGCTTCTCCGGGACGGCGAATCAGCCCCAGCATTTT. Translating it yields CASSFSGTANQPQHF.

The rearrangement links TRBV12-3 or TRBV12-4 to TRBJ2-7, with 7 bases identical to TRBD1. The CDR3 is 13 amino acids. J lost 4 bases, V lost 2 bases, and 2 bases had no gene match. The CDR3 DNA sequence: TGTGCCAGCAGTTTACAGGGGGAGTACGAGCAGTACGTC. Translating it yields CASSLQGEYEQYV.

The rearrangement links TRBV19 to TRBJ1-1; 8 bases map to TRBD1. The CDR3 sequence is 13 residues long. CDR1 and CDR2 from the germline V gene are LNHDA and SQIVND (reference sequence). The trim removed 2 bases at V and 7 bases at J, leaving 3 bases unmatched. CDR3 protein: CASSIQQGGEAFF. CDR3 in DNA: TGTGCCAGTAGTATACAACAGGGGGGTGAAGCTTTCTTT.

This clonotype was counted only a few times. The chain joins TRBV11-2 to TRBJ1-2, with no clear D. V lost 0 bases and J lost 6, with 14 bases in between. CDR3 length: 15 amino acids. Germline V CDR1 and CDR2: SGHAT, FQNNGV. The CDR3 DNA sequence: TGTGCCAGCAGCTTAGATTTGGTCAGTGGAGATGGCTACACCTTC. Encoded protein: CASSLDLVSGDGYTF.

This clonotype was seen only a few times. This chain joins TRBV6-2 or TRBV6-3 and TRBJ1-5; D is uncertain. The CDR3 contains 11 residues. Germline-derived CDR1 and CDR2 are MNHEY and SVGEGT. With 11 bases removed from V and 2 bases from J, the gap between germline ends came to 7 bases. CDR3 DNA sequence: TGTGCCCGTACTGGCAATCAGCCCCAGCATTTT. Encoded protein: CARTGNQPQHF.

The DNA of the CDR3 is TGCAGTGCTAACAGGGGCCAGCCCCAGCATTTT. This translates into CSANRGQPQHF. The rearrangement joins TRBV20-1 to TRBJ1-5; 7 bases align to TRBD1. V shed 4 bases, J shed 7 bases, and the junction held 1 base outside the gene matches. This CDR3 comprises 11 residues. Germline loops: CDR1 DFQATT, CDR2 SNEGSKA (reference sequence).

In this sample, this clonotype turned up many times. The gene calls are TRBV7-2 and TRBJ2-2; no reliable D call. In germline, CDR1 is SGHTA, CDR2 FQGNSA. Trimming left V 2 bases short and J 3 bases short, with 16 bases between. The CDR3 covers 17 residues. The CDR3 DNA is TGTGCCAGCAGCTTATATGCCGGGCTGGTGGACACCGGGGAGCTGTTTTTT. Translation gives CASSLYAGLVDTGELFF.

This clonotype occurred a few times. The rearrangement links TRBV23-1 to TRBJ2-7, with D tentatively TRBD1 (5 bases). TRBV23-1 is known as an ORF, though its function is uncertain. Between the trimmed V and J ends, which lost 4 bases and 4 bases, there was a span of 14 bases. The length of the CDR3 is 14 residues. CDR3 loop: CASSPSDRRYEQYF. DNA for the CDR3: TGCGCCAGCAGTCCCTCCGACAGACGGTACGAGCAGTACTTC.

The J gene is TRBJ1-5, the V gene TRBV6-6; D call uncertain. The length of the CDR3 is 14 residues. Trimming removed 6 bases from V and 3 bases from J, with 12 bases in between. Germline values: CDR1 MNHNY, CDR2 SVGAGI (reference sequence). CDR3 in DNA: TGTGCCAGCAGGATGACCAGTTCCAATCAGCCCCAGCATTTT. Protein product: CASRMTSSNQPQHF.

The chain combines TRBV7-2 with TRBJ1-3; TRBD1 might be the D (5 bases). V dropped 5 bases and J dropped 0 bases, with 17 bases sitting between them. The CDR3 is 17 residues long. The germline gives CDR1 SGHTA, CDR2 FQGNSA. CDR3 bases: TGTGCCAGCAGCCTATGGGGCAGGACTGACTCTGGAAACACCATATATTTT. Translation gives CASSLWGRTDSGNTIYF. The full variable domain, with the rest looked up from reference TRBV7-2 and TRBJ1-3, is GAGVSQSPSNKVTEKGKDVELRCDPISGHTALYWYRQSLGQGLEFLIYFQGNSAPDKSGLPSDRFSAERTGGSVSTLTIQRTQQEDSAVYLCASSLWGRTDSGNTIYFGEGSWLTVV.

This clonotype has more than one count but fewer than ten. V and J are TRBV10-3 and TRBJ2-1; 11 bases match TRBD2. Per the germline V gene, CDR1 is ENHRY and CDR2 is SYGVKD. Losses at the gene ends were 6 bases for V and 4 bases for J; bases not matched to a gene: 8. CDR3 length: 16 residues. CDR3 sequence (DNA): TGTGCCATCAGCCCATCTATAGCGGGAGGGTACAATGAGCAGTTCTTC. It codes for CAISPSIAGGYNEQFF.

The chain couples TRBV6-6 to TRBJ2-3, with 10 bases matching TRBD2. The length of the CDR3 is 16 residues. The J segment lost 2 bases and the V segment lost 2 bases, leaving 4 bases of the junction unmatched. Germline assignment: CDR1 MNHNY and CDR2 SVGAGI (reference sequence). This CDR3 is CASSYQREGPTDTQYF. In DNA, the CDR3 is TGTGCCAGCAGTTACCAGCGGGAGGGCCCCACAGATACGCAGTATTTT.

The rearrangement uses TRBV12-3 or TRBV12-4 and TRBJ2-5, with D possibly matching TRBD2 (5 bases). The V end was cut by 5 bases, the J end by 2 bases, with 12 bases between. The CDR3 covers 14 residues. CDR3 in amino acids: CASSKRATQETQYF. The DNA for the CDR3 is TGTGCCAGCAGTAAGAGGGCCACTCAAGAGACCCAGTACTTC.

The rearrangement uses TRBV28 and TRBJ2-1; D tentatively fits TRBD1 or TRBD2 (6 bases each). The CDR3 loop spans 15 amino acids. Between the trimmed V and J ends, which lost 7 bases and 3 bases, there was a span of 16 bases. The germline gives CDR1 MDHEN, CDR2 SYDVKM. CDR3 region: CASTPRGEHYNEQFF. The CDR3 DNA reads as TGTGCCAGCACTCCAAGGGGGGAGCACTACAATGAGCAGTTCTTC.

This clonotype was seen repeatedly, ten times or more. The chain couples TRBV7-2 to TRBJ1-2; a weak D match, TRBD1 (5 bases). The germline gives CDR1 SGHTA, CDR2 FQGNSA. Trimming cost V 3 bases and J 5 bases, with 10 bases left between them. The CDR3 totals 13 residues. The CDR3 spells CASSFRGSYGYTF. CDR3 coding DNA: TGTGCCAGCAGCTTTAGGGGATCTTATGGCTACACCTTC. The whole variable domain, remainder taken from reference TRBV7-2 and TRBJ1-2, is GAGVSQSPSNKVTEKGKDVELRCDPISGHTALYWYRQSLGQGLEFLIYFQGNSAPDKSGLPSDRFSAERTGGSVSTLTIQRTQQEDSAVYLCASSFRGSYGYTFGSGTRLTVV.

The rearrangement uses TRBV11-2 and TRBJ1-1, with D uncertain. V lost 6 bases to trimming and J lost 5 bases, with 16 bases between them. The CDR3 contains 14 residues. CDR1 and CDR2 from the germline V gene are SGHAT and FQNNGV. DNA of the CDR3: TGTGCCAGCAGTGCGGGGTTCCCGGGGACTGAAGCTTTCTTT. The encoded protein is CASSAGFPGTEAFF.

The J gene is TRBJ1-3, the V gene TRBV7-2; TRBD1 agrees at 7 bases. The CDR3 runs to 14 residues. Germline CDR1 reads SGHTA; CDR2 reads FQGNSA. The junction had 8 bases not matched to a gene; V was cut back by 7 bases and J by 5 bases. DNA of the CDR3: TGTGCCAGCACCCCAGGGGGTATCAGAAACACCATATATTTT. This gives the protein CASTPGGIRNTIYF.

The V call is TRBV6-2 or TRBV6-3, the J call TRBJ2-1; D perhaps matches TRBD2 (6 bases). Germline CDR1 and CDR2: MNHEY and SVGEGT. V dropped 6 bases and J dropped 9 bases, with 24 bases sitting between them. This CDR3 has 16 residues. The CDR3 sequence: CASRNRLGTAESEQFF. Here the CDR3 DNA reads TGTGCCAGCAGGAACCGACTAGGAACGGCGGAAAGTGAGCAGTTCTTC.

The V and J genes are TRBV29-1 and TRBJ1-1; D is undetermined. The CDR3 extends over 14 amino acids. Germline CDR1 and CDR2: SQVTM and ANQGSEA. Trimming removed 4 bases at V and 6 bases at J, with 18 bases between. CDR3 sequence (DNA): TGCAGCGTTGTCTTTGGACCTTCCCATCCTGAAGCTTTCTTT. This sequence encodes CSVVFGPSHPEAFF.

Ten or more counts support this clonotype. The rearrangement joins TRBV7-2 to TRBJ2-6; TRBD1 or TRBD2 may be the D gene (6 bases each). With 1 base removed from V and 0 bases from J, the gap between germline ends came to 16 bases. Germline V gives CDR1 SGHTA, CDR2 FQGNSA. The CDR3 is 19 amino acids. The CDR3 here is CASSLVAGHLISGANVLTF. The CDR3 nucleotides are TGTGCCAGCAGCTTAGTCGCGGGACACCTGATCTCTGGGGCCAACGTCCTGACTTTC.

This clonotype showed up just a few times. J is TRBJ1-3 and V is TRBV11-2; D is unclear. This CDR3 region has 13 residues. Germline CDR1 SGHAT, CDR2 FQNNGV. V lost 1 base and J lost 9, with 10 bases in between. In DNA form, the CDR3 reads TGTGCCAGCAGCTTAGTGTCAGAGGGCACCATATATTTT. Translated: CASSLVSEGTIYF.

The V gene is TRBV5-4, the J gene TRBJ2-7; a possible D gene is TRBD1 (6 bases). V lost 9 bases and J 1 base, leaving 14 bases between the germline ends. Germline CDR1 reads SGHNT; CDR2 reads YYREEE (reference sequence). The CDR3 spans 13 residues. CDR3 in amino acids: CATADRVSYEQYF. As DNA, the CDR3 is TGTGCCACCGCGGACAGAGTATCCTACGAGCAGTACTTC.

Ten or more counts support this clonotype. The chain combines TRBV6-2 or TRBV6-3 with TRBJ2-3, with D hard to call. The V gene lost 0 bases and the J gene lost 0 bases, with 22 bases spanning the gap. Germline CDR1 is MNHEY and CDR2 is SVGEGT. The CDR3 is 20 amino acids. CDR3 sequence: CASSYSRTVLERTSTDTQYF. CDR3 nucleotide sequence: TGTGCCAGCAGTTACTCGAGAACTGTCTTGGAAAGAACTAGCACAGATACGCAGTATTTT.

The chain carries TRBV6-6 and TRBJ2-7; 10 bases line up with TRBD1. This CDR3 comprises 14 residues. Germline CDR1 and CDR2: MNHNY and SVGAGI (reference sequence). V gave up 6 bases and J gave up 4 bases; unmatched junction bases: 6. This CDR3 reads CASSGDRGVYEQYV. The CDR3 DNA reads as TGTGCCAGCAGCGGGGACAGGGGAGTTTACGAGCAGTACGTC.

The table lists this clonotype with many counts. The chain carries TRBV7-2 and TRBJ2-1; no definite D call. V dropped 1 base and J dropped 7 bases, with 14 bases sitting between them. The length of the CDR3 is 15 residues. Per the germline V gene, CDR1 is SGHTA and CDR2 is FQGNSA. The DNA of the CDR3 is TGTGCCAGCAGCTTAGGTATATTAAAGGCAAATGAGCAGTTCTTC. This sequence encodes CASSLGILKANEQFF.

The chain combines TRBV3-1 with TRBJ1-1; no clear D gene. The CDR3 is made up of 16 amino acids. The V end lost 4 bases, the J end lost 0 bases, and 15 bases lay between the germline ends. Germline V CDR1 and CDR2: LGHDT, YNNKEL (reference sequence). CDR3 region: CASSPWTRTLNTEAFF. The DNA for the CDR3 is TGTGCCAGCAGCCCCTGGACGCGTACATTGAACACTGAAGCTTTCTTT.

This sequence joins TRBV7-9 and TRBJ1-2; unclear D gene. Trimming left V 1 base short and J 0 bases short, with 9 bases between. The CDR3 length is 15 residues. Germline V gene lookup returns CDR1 SEHNR and CDR2 FQNEAQ (reference sequence). The CDR3 sequence: CASSLDGLSNYGYTF. The CDR3 nucleotides read TGTGCCAGCAGCTTAGACGGGCTCTCTAACTATGGCTACACCTTC.